This is a list of T cell receptor beta chains from one sample in a study of blood T cells in healthy people across ages. MiXCR, run by TCRdb on the 5' RACE reads, gives a single entry per CDR3 protein. The top ten hold 2% to 2.5% of the sample, which has about 1.8 million distinct CDR3 sequences, 40% to 55% seen once. What was sequenced was blood. These receptors were collected from a woman between 35 and 50 years old in good health. Both conserved end residues are part of each CDR3. D genes are given only for firm matches. Some rows mark clone size as missing; the rest say once, few, many or name a class of expanded clone.

>NA|TRBJ2-5|TRBV24-1|TRBD1
CATSDSGTGTETQYF
TGTGCCACCAGTGACTCCGGGACAGGGACTGAGACCCAGTACTTC
>few|TRBJ2-5|TRBV24-1|NA
CATSDFARGETQYF
TGTGCCACCAGTGATTTTGCCAGGGGAGAGACCCAGTACTTC
>NA|TRBJ1-6|TRBV4-1|NA
CASSQDPDGVKPNSPLHF
TGCGCCAGCAGCCAAGATCCGGACGGAGTGAAGCCTAATTCACCCCTCCACTTT
>few|TRBJ2-4|TRBV20-1|NA
CSARVDYAEQYF
TGCAGTGCTAGAGTTGATTACGCGGAGCAGTACTTC
>NA|TRBJ2-7|TRBV6-1|TRBD1
CASTPGQGWNEQYF
TGTGCCAGCACCCCCGGACAGGGTTGGAACGAGCAGTACTTC
>NA|TRBJ2-5|TRBV6-6|TRBD1
CASRGQAQETQYF
TGTGCCAGCAGGGGACAGGCGCAAGAGACCCAGTACTTC
>NA|TRBJ2-3|TRBV7-9|NA
CASSLTGVGRDTQYF
TGTGCCAGCAGCTTGACAGGTGTAGGTAGGGATACGCAGTATTTT
>NA|TRBJ2-1|TRBV29-1|TRBD2
CGSGVSSYNEQFF
TGCGGTAGCGGGGTAAGCTCCTACAATGAGCAGTTCTTC
>few|TRBJ2-1|TRBV6-2/TRBV6-3|TRBD2
CASRQRTSGPYNEQFF
TGTGCCAGCAGACAACGGACTAGCGGACCCTACAATGAGCAGTTCTTC
>NA|TRBJ2-5|TRBV10-3|TRBD2
CATARGGYETQYF
TGTGCCACTGCTAGGGGAGGGTACGAGACCCAGTACTTC
>NA|TRBJ2-3|TRBV20-1|TRBD2
CSAQSRTRSTDTQYF
TGCAGTGCTCAATCCAGGACTAGGAGCACAGATACGCAGTATTTT
>NA|TRBJ1-2|TRBV27|NA
CASSLGGASAGYTF
TGTGCCAGCAGTTTAGGGGGCGCTTCTGCTGGCTACACCTTC
>NA|TRBJ1-1|TRBV12-3/TRBV12-4|NA
CASSYSHRVNTEAFF
TGTGCCAGCAGCTATTCCCACCGGGTGAACACTGAAGCTTTCTTT
>few|TRBJ2-7|TRBV28|TRBD1
CASSSTSGTVPSEQYF
TGTGCCAGCAGTTCGACCTCCGGGACAGTCCCGTCCGAGCAGTACTTC
>NA|TRBJ2-5|TRBV28|NA
CASRKGYGETQYF
TGTGCCAGCAGAAAGGGGTACGGAGAGACCCAGTACTTC
>few|TRBJ1-3|TRBV7-2|NA
CASSLDFRAGNTIYF
TGTGCCAGCAGCTTAGACTTCAGGGCCGGAAACACCATATATTTT
>NA|TRBJ1-4|TRBV29-1|NA
CSVVGGVDEKLFF
TGCAGCGTTGTGGGGGGGGTTGATGAAAAACTGTTTTTT
>NA|TRBJ2-5|TRBV2|TRBD2
CASSETRSGAETQYF
TGTGCCAGCAGTGAAACCCGTAGCGGGGCCGAGACCCAGTACTTC
>NA|TRBJ1-2|TRBV6-5|NA
CASSYRRGLLGYTF
TGTGCCAGCAGTTACCGACGGGGGTTGTTAGGCTACACCTTC
>few|TRBJ2-1|TRBV20-1|TRBD1
CPSGQDNEQFF
TGCCCCTCCGGACAGGACAATGAGCAGTTCTTC
>NA|TRBJ2-5|TRBV25-1|TRBD2
CASSESSGVGGETQYF
TGTGCCAGCAGTGAATCTAGCGGGGTAGGGGGGGAGACCCAGTACTTC
>NA|TRBJ2-7|TRBV3-1|TRBD2
CASSPLAGGPGEQYF
TGTGCCAGCAGCCCTCTAGCGGGGGGGCCGGGCGAGCAGTACTTC
>NA|TRBJ2-1|TRBV12-3/TRBV12-4|NA
CASSLSGSGNNEQFF
TGTGCCAGCAGTTTATCTGGATCGGGAAACAATGAGCAGTTCTTC
>NA|TRBJ1-2|TRBV20-1|TRBD1
CSAAGTGLGGYTF
TGCAGTGCCGCTGGGACAGGGCTGGGAGGCTACACCTTC
>few|TRBJ2-7|TRBV15|TRBD1
CATSRGQGINIEQYF
TGTGCCACCAGCAGGGGACAGGGAATCAACATCGAGCAGTACTTC
>few|TRBJ2-7|TRBV20-1|TRBD2
CSVSKPGLAGGPYEQYF
TGCAGTGTTTCGAAGCCGGGACTAGCGGGGGGACCCTACGAGCAGTACTTC
>many|TRBJ2-6|TRBV4-2|NA
CASSLAPQGSGANVLTF
TGTGCCAGCAGTCTAGCGCCCCAGGGCTCTGGGGCCAACGTCCTGACTTTC
>NA|TRBJ1-1|TRBV4-3|NA
CASSQEVAINTEAFF
TGCGCCAGCAGCCAAGAGGTGGCGATAAACACTGAAGCTTTCTTT
>NA|TRBJ1-5|TRBV20-1|TRBD1
CSAGDRGRSQPQHF
TGCAGTGCTGGGGACAGGGGGCGGTCTCAGCCCCAGCATTTT
>NA|TRBJ2-1|TRBV7-3|TRBD2
CASSLKVGKRGMHNEQFF
TGTGCCAGCAGCTTAAAAGTCGGGAAGCGGGGGATGCACAATGAGCAGTTCTTC
>many|TRBJ2-5|TRBV20-1|TRBD1
CSARPARTGRQETQYF
TGCAGTGCTAGACCCGCGCGGACAGGGAGACAAGAGACCCAGTACTTC
>few|TRBJ2-6|TRBV27|TRBD2
CASSLLAGGLSGANVLTF
TGTGCCAGCAGTTTGCTAGCGGGGGGACTCTCTGGGGCCAACGTCCTGACTTTC
>few|TRBJ2-3|TRBV6-5|NA
CASSYRAVTDTQYF
TGTGCCAGCAGTTACCGGGCAGTCACAGATACGCAGTATTTT
>NA|TRBJ2-3|TRBV7-2|TRBD2
CASSTDSGGLTDTQYF
TGTGCCAGCAGCACGGATAGCGGGGGATTGACAGATACGCAGTATTTT
>few|TRBJ2-6|TRBV28|TRBD2
CASTLGGTGANVLTF
TGTGCCAGCACTCTGGGGGGGACCGGGGCCAACGTCCTGACTTTC
>few|TRBJ2-5|TRBV5-5|NA
CASSFVPQETQYF
TGTGCCAGCAGCTTTGTCCCCCAAGAGACCCAGTACTTC
>NA|TRBJ1-2|TRBV4-1|NA
CASSQGGGSTYGYTF
TGCGCCAGCAGCCAGGGGGGAGGGAGTACCTATGGCTACACCTTC
>few|TRBJ2-3|TRBV5-1|NA
CASTPDLNLTQYF
TGCGCCAGCACCCCCGACTTAAACCTTACGCAGTATTTT
>NA|TRBJ2-1|TRBV6-2/TRBV6-3|NA
CASRPRGASSYNEQFF
TGTGCCAGCAGACCCCGAGGGGCGAGCTCCTACAATGAGCAGTTCTTC
>few|TRBJ2-1|TRBV4-3|NA
CASSQEPTGSSYNEQFF
TGCGCCAGCAGCCAAGAACCAACAGGGAGCTCCTACAATGAGCAGTTCTTC
>NA|TRBJ2-1|TRBV20-1|TRBD1
CGARQGVGDYNEQFF
TGCGGTGCTCGCCAGGGGGTAGGGGACTACAATGAGCAGTTCTTC
>NA|TRBJ1-2|TRBV6-5|NA
CASSLRGWTVDTF
TGTGCCAGCAGTTTAAGAGGTTGGACAGTGGACACCTTC
>many|TRBJ2-1|TRBV6-2/TRBV6-3|NA
CASSYSFGRDRMRSYNEQFF
TGTGCCAGCAGTTACTCCTTCGGCAGGGACCGGATGAGGTCCTACAATGAGCAGTTCTTC
>NA|TRBJ2-3|TRBV12-3/TRBV12-4|TRBD2
CASSPVGLAGSADTQYF
TGTGCCAGCAGCCCCGTGGGGCTAGCGGGGTCCGCAGATACGCAGTATTTT
>NA|TRBJ2-7|TRBV6-1|NA
CASSEAFGTGAYEQYF
TGTGCCAGCAGTGAAGCGTTTGGGACGGGAGCCTACGAGCAGTACTTC
>NA|TRBJ2-4|TRBV28|TRBD1
CASSPLGAGGPPTLAKNIQYF
TGTGCCAGCAGTCCCCTCGGGGCAGGGGGACCTCCAACCCTAGCCAAAAACATTCAGTACTTC
>NA|TRBJ2-3|TRBV28|TRBD2
CASSPWGLTGLAGEDSTDTQYF
TGTGCCAGCAGTCCTTGGGGCCTGACGGGACTAGCGGGGGAAGATAGCACAGATACGCAGTATTTT